This is a list of T cell receptor beta chains from one sample in a study of T cells in Graves' hyperthyroidism and ophthalmopathy. MiXCR, applied by TCRdb to the multiplex PCR reads, yields one record per CDR3 protein. In the table there are nearly 600,000 distinct CDR3 sequences, 14% of which are singletons. Sample: blood. These receptor sequences come from a woman in her late teens or twenties with Graves' ophthalmopathy. CDR3s leave out the opening cysteine and the closing phenylalanine or tryptophan. Clone size, where shown, is once, few, many, or a class for clones that have expanded.

j_call: TRBJ2-7
v_call: TRBV6-2/TRBV6-3
cdr3_length: 14
clone_size: -
cdr3_aa: ASSPYLAGEVYEQY

j_call: TRBJ2-7
v_call: TRBV6-1
cdr3_length: 12
clone_size: many
cdr3_aa: ASSPFRDSYEQY

j_call: TRBJ2-5
v_call: TRBV6-5
cdr3_length: 12
clone_size: -
cdr3_aa: ASSYWGGQETQY

j_call: TRBJ1-1
v_call: TRBV6-1
cdr3_length: 10
clone_size: many
cdr3_aa: ASSPDTFEAF

j_call: TRBJ1-1
v_call: TRBV6-1
cdr3_length: 12
clone_size: -
cdr3_aa: ASSPNGQGNEAF

j_call: TRBJ1-1
v_call: TRBV27
cdr3_length: 12
clone_size: few
cdr3_aa: ASSFAGRGTEAF

j_call: TRBJ1-3
v_call: TRBV6-2/TRBV6-3
cdr3_length: 16
clone_size: few
cdr3_aa: ASSSYPAVLRSGNTIY

j_call: TRBJ1-2
v_call: TRBV7-7
cdr3_length: 14
clone_size: once
cdr3_aa: ASSSISHRGLHGYT

j_call: TRBJ2-6
v_call: TRBV11-3
cdr3_length: 16
clone_size: -
cdr3_aa: ASSPASPSGSGANVLT

j_call: TRBJ1-2
v_call: TRBV10-3
cdr3_length: 12
clone_size: many
cdr3_aa: AISVGQGNYGYT

j_call: TRBJ2-5
v_call: TRBV7-7
cdr3_length: 15
clone_size: -
cdr3_aa: ASSPSQRGDRGQTQY

j_call: TRBJ1-5
v_call: TRBV6-1
cdr3_length: 12
clone_size: -
cdr3_aa: ASRWTGMDQSQH

j_call: TRBJ1-1
v_call: TRBV4-1
cdr3_length: 12
clone_size: many
cdr3_aa: ASSQWTMNTEAF

j_call: TRBJ2-7
v_call: TRBV5-1
cdr3_length: 12
clone_size: many
cdr3_aa: ASSLSRARDEQY

j_call: TRBJ1-3
v_call: TRBV18
cdr3_length: 14
clone_size: -
cdr3_aa: ASSPVRESSGNTIY

j_call: TRBJ2-7
v_call: TRBV28
cdr3_length: 10
clone_size: many
cdr3_aa: ASRGVAYEQY

j_call: TRBJ1-6
v_call: TRBV28
cdr3_length: 12
clone_size: few
cdr3_aa: AILIRDKNSPLH

j_call: TRBJ2-7
v_call: TRBV7-8
cdr3_length: 13
clone_size: few
cdr3_aa: ASSLVRGLGNEQY

j_call: TRBJ2-7
v_call: TRBV6-2/TRBV6-3
cdr3_length: 9
clone_size: many
cdr3_aa: AAGLRYEQY

j_call: TRBJ2-5
v_call: TRBV10-3
cdr3_length: 11
clone_size: many
cdr3_aa: AIKGDSQETQY

j_call: TRBJ2-1
v_call: TRBV7-3
cdr3_length: 13
clone_size: many
cdr3_aa: ASSPEGGGYNEQF

j_call: TRBJ2-3
v_call: TRBV13
cdr3_length: 16
clone_size: -
cdr3_aa: ASSTRTSGSPGSDTQY

j_call: TRBJ2-2
v_call: TRBV27
cdr3_length: 16
clone_size: -
cdr3_aa: ASSLGQVSILDTGELF

j_call: TRBJ2-6
v_call: TRBV11-1
cdr3_length: 17
clone_size: many
cdr3_aa: ASSLSPGQGNSGANVLT

j_call: TRBJ1-4
v_call: TRBV6-2/TRBV6-3
cdr3_length: 12
clone_size: -
cdr3_aa: ASSYFDSNEKLF

j_call: TRBJ1-1
v_call: TRBV7-9
cdr3_length: 11
clone_size: -
cdr3_aa: ASSFDNSAEAF

j_call: TRBJ2-2
v_call: TRBV7-8
cdr3_length: 14
clone_size: -
cdr3_aa: ASSHGPEGNTGELF

j_call: TRBJ2-7
v_call: TRBV3-1
cdr3_length: 13
clone_size: many
cdr3_aa: ASSPRLAWTYEQY

j_call: TRBJ1-1
v_call: TRBV6-1
cdr3_length: 15
clone_size: -
cdr3_aa: ASRTPGQGISYTEAF

j_call: TRBJ2-7
v_call: TRBV7-9
cdr3_length: 14
clone_size: many
cdr3_aa: ASSSYRELSSYEQY

j_call: TRBJ2-5
v_call: TRBV7-2
cdr3_length: 15
clone_size: many
cdr3_aa: ASSSSRWASLQETQY

j_call: TRBJ1-2
v_call: TRBV9
cdr3_length: 12
clone_size: few
cdr3_aa: ASSRETGPYGYT

j_call: TRBJ2-1
v_call: TRBV28
cdr3_length: 13
clone_size: many
cdr3_aa: ASSPASGLYNEQF

j_call: TRBJ2-7
v_call: TRBV6-5
cdr3_length: 14
clone_size: -
cdr3_aa: ASSYSGGGGNREQY

j_call: TRBJ2-7
v_call: TRBV12-3/TRBV12-4
cdr3_length: 12
clone_size: many
cdr3_aa: ASSSGTGVLEQY

j_call: TRBJ1-4
v_call: TRBV30
cdr3_length: 12
clone_size: many
cdr3_aa: AWSVYSLDEKLF

j_call: TRBJ1-2
v_call: TRBV27
cdr3_length: 11
clone_size: -
cdr3_aa: ASGILQGAGYT

j_call: TRBJ1-1
v_call: TRBV27
cdr3_length: 11
clone_size: -
cdr3_aa: ASSLYRRDEAF

j_call: TRBJ1-2
v_call: TRBV12-3/TRBV12-4
cdr3_length: 13
clone_size: many
cdr3_aa: ASSLAVGGLDGYT

j_call: TRBJ1-2
v_call: TRBV4-1
cdr3_length: 15
clone_size: -
cdr3_aa: ASSQGLVAPGDGGYT

j_call: TRBJ2-7
v_call: TRBV20-1
cdr3_length: 11
clone_size: -
cdr3_aa: SASRQGNYEQY

j_call: TRBJ2-5
v_call: TRBV5-1
cdr3_length: 11
clone_size: -
cdr3_aa: ASSFDTEETQY

j_call: TRBJ2-3
v_call: TRBV10-3
cdr3_length: 11
clone_size: few
cdr3_aa: AIGPGTSGAQY

j_call: TRBJ2-7
v_call: TRBV12-3/TRBV12-4
cdr3_length: 11
clone_size: many
cdr3_aa: ASSFRGPHEQY

j_call: TRBJ1-6
v_call: TRBV20-1
cdr3_length: 12
clone_size: many
cdr3_aa: SARRDRGGSPLH

j_call: TRBJ1-4
v_call: TRBV7-6
cdr3_length: 13
clone_size: -
cdr3_aa: ASSPQPGADEKLF

j_call: TRBJ2-3
v_call: TRBV7-3
cdr3_length: 14
clone_size: many
cdr3_aa: ASSILAGSLMDTQY

j_call: TRBJ2-7
v_call: TRBV7-9
cdr3_length: 11
clone_size: -
cdr3_aa: ASSSGLDYEQY

j_call: TRBJ1-1
v_call: TRBV19
cdr3_length: 10
clone_size: -
cdr3_aa: ASSMVNTEAF

j_call: TRBJ1-2
v_call: TRBV7-3
cdr3_length: 11
clone_size: many
cdr3_aa: ASSPRAGAGYT

j_call: TRBJ2-3
v_call: TRBV18
cdr3_length: 11
clone_size: many
cdr3_aa: ASSYRSVDTQY

j_call: TRBJ2-3
v_call: TRBV7-3
cdr3_length: 14
clone_size: many
cdr3_aa: ASSPTGTGGIDTQY

j_call: TRBJ1-6
v_call: TRBV30
cdr3_length: 14
clone_size: many
cdr3_aa: AWSPAGTFNNSPLH

j_call: TRBJ2-3
v_call: TRBV4-2
cdr3_length: 12
clone_size: few
cdr3_aa: ASSQQEATDTQY

j_call: TRBJ2-5
v_call: TRBV10-3
cdr3_length: 13
clone_size: few
cdr3_aa: AISGLAGGKETQY

j_call: TRBJ2-3
v_call: TRBV20-1
cdr3_length: 10
clone_size: few
cdr3_aa: SVVQEADTQY

j_call: TRBJ1-1
v_call: TRBV13
cdr3_length: 10
clone_size: many
cdr3_aa: ASSPGKYEAF

j_call: TRBJ2-7
v_call: TRBV3-1
cdr3_length: 15
clone_size: few
cdr3_aa: ASSQGFPGLATNEQY

j_call: TRBJ2-7
v_call: TRBV28
cdr3_length: 13
clone_size: many
cdr3_aa: ASREAQAISYEQY